This passage covers 25 T cell receptor beta chains from one sample sequenced in a study of T cells in Graves' hyperthyroidism and ophthalmopathy. RNA transcripts yielded amplified TCR beta CDR3 regions. First-round RT-PCR of the TCR CDR3 relied on the HTBI primer set. TCRdb reprocessed the multiplex PCR reads via MiXCR and lists one record per CDR3 protein. The sample holds roughly 280,000 distinct CDR3 sequences, about 17% seen once. The specimen sequenced was blood. The receptors derive from a woman aged 60-75 years with Graves' ophthalmopathy.

CDR3 nucleotides: TGTGCCAGCAGCTTAGACATTTACACCGGGGAGCTGTTTTTT. This gives the protein CASSLDIYTGELFF. The chain links TRBV7-6 to TRBJ2-2, with D hard to call. Germline V CDR1 and CDR2: SGHVS, FNYEAQ. The ends were cut back, 1 base at V and 3 bases at J, with 6 bases in the middle. This CDR3 has 14 amino acids.

This chain connects TRBV14 to TRBJ2-4; TRBD2 is a possible D gene (6 bases). This CDR3 is 13 amino acids long. The germline V gene encodes CDR1 SGHDN and CDR2 FVKESK. Trimming took off 0 bases at V and 9 bases at J, with 9 bases between the two ends. CDR3 in amino acids: CASSQDPGGIQYF. The CDR3 nucleotides read TGTGCCAGCAGCCAAGATCCCGGGGGCATTCAGTACTTC.

This clonotype was counted ten times or more. V and J are TRBV3-1 and TRBJ2-1; 7 bases align to TRBD2. V was pared by 2 bases and J by 7 bases, with 14 bases of the junction left unmatched. The CDR3 covers 17 residues. Germline lookup yields CDR1 LGHDT and CDR2 YNNKEL (reference sequence). The CDR3 sequence: CASSQPRQRGLGNEQFF. CDR3 in DNA: TGTGCCAGCAGCCAACCCAGGCAGCGGGGATTGGGAAATGAGCAGTTCTTC.

This clonotype was found many times. The chain carries TRBV7-9 and TRBJ2-7; the match to TRBD1 covers 9 bases. The germline CDR1 and CDR2 sequences are SEHNR and FQNEAQ (reference sequence). CDR3 size: 15 residues. Losses at the gene ends were 5 bases for V and 2 bases for J; bases not matched to a gene: 7. In DNA, the CDR3 is TGTGCCAGCAGCACCCAGGGACAGGGACCCTACGAGCAGTACTTC. It specifies CASSTQGQGPYEQYF.

The gene calls are TRBV20-1 and TRBJ1-2; 11 nucleotides line up with TRBD1. Germline values: CDR1 DFQATT, CDR2 SNEGSKA (reference sequence). With V trimmed by 1 base and J by 4 bases, 2 bases remained unmatched. CDR3 length equals 14 residues. CDR3 coding DNA: TGCAGTGCTAGAGCCGGGACAGGGGGCTATGGCTACACCTTC. Translating gives CSARAGTGGYGYTF.

This clonotype was counted many times. This rearrangement joins TRBV20-1 to TRBJ2-5, with D perhaps matching TRBD2 (5 bases). The ends were cut back, 2 bases at V and 2 bases at J, with 9 bases in the middle. The CDR3 runs 13 residues. Germline V CDR1 and CDR2: DFQATT, SNEGSKA (reference sequence). CDR3: CSARKLGQETQYF. The CDR3 DNA reads TGCAGTGCTAGAAAACTAGGTCAAGAGACCCAGTACTTC.

The CDR3 DNA follows: TGTGCCAGCAGCTCAGGGGTGCGGGGCTCACCCCTCCACTTT. This gives the protein CASSSGVRGSPLHF. The chain is built from TRBV7-6 and TRBJ1-6; perhaps TRBD1 as D (6 bases). V gave up 4 bases and J gave up 10 bases, with 14 bases separating them. Germline CDR1 SGHVS, CDR2 FNYEAQ. The CDR3 consists of 14 residues. The full variable domain, its missing parts supplied by reference TRBV7-6 and TRBJ1-6, is GAGVSQSPRYKVTKRGQDVALRCDPISGHVSLYWYRQALGQGPEFLTYFNYEAQQDKSGLPNDRFSAERPEGSISTLTIQRTEQRDSAMYRCASSSGVRGSPLHFGNGTRLTVT.

This clonotype was picked up many times. The chain has TRBV12-3 or TRBV12-4 and TRBJ1-5; 9 nucleotides line up with TRBD1. CDR3 length equals 15 residues. V gave up 6 bases and J gave up 6 bases; unmatched junction bases: 9. CDR3 sequence reads: CASRDRDREAQPQHF. For the CDR3, the DNA is TGTGCCAGCAGGGACCGGGACAGGGAGGCTCAGCCCCAGCATTTT.

This clonotype has a handful of counts. The chain is built from TRBV5-1 and TRBJ2-5, with 7 bases aligning to TRBD1. The CDR3 runs 14 residues. Germline V CDR1 and CDR2: SGHRS, YFSETQ. V shed 4 bases, J shed 4 bases, and the junction held 7 bases outside the gene matches. CDR3 coding DNA: TGCGCCAGCAGCATACAGGACAGGCGAGAGACCCAGTACTTC. Encoded protein: CASSIQDRRETQYF.

In this sample, this clonotype turned up many times. This chain joins TRBV20-1 and TRBJ2-1; possibly TRBD2 for D (6 bases). The CDR3 runs 13 residues. Per the germline V gene, CDR1 is DFQATT and CDR2 is SNEGSKA (reference sequence). Trimming stripped 4 bases from V and 3 bases from J, with 10 bases between. The CDR3 protein is CSAKRELYNEQFF. The CDR3 DNA sequence: TGCAGTGCTAAACGGGAGCTCTACAATGAGCAGTTCTTC.

This clonotype occurred a few times. The chain combines TRBV19 with TRBJ1-1; weak D call: TRBD1 (5 bases). The CDR3 consists of 12 residues. The germline V gene encodes CDR1 LNHDA and CDR2 SQIVND (reference sequence). V shed 5 bases and J shed 9 bases, with 13 bases lying between them. CDR3 bases: TGTGCCAGTAGTGCCACCGGGGCACAAGCTTTCTTT. Its protein is CASSATGAQAFF.

The chain links TRBV7-3 to TRBJ2-2, with no clear D. The germline gives CDR1 SGHTA, CDR2 FQGTGA. The CDR3 spans 15 residues. V was pared by 4 bases and J by 7 bases, with 16 bases between. Here the CDR3 reads CASSSARPPSGELFF. The DNA for the CDR3 is TGTGCCAGCAGCTCAGCTAGGCCCCCCAGCGGGGAGCTGTTTTTT.

Ten or more counts support this clonotype. The rearrangement links TRBV20-1 to TRBJ2-5; D is tentatively TRBD1 or TRBD2 (9 bases each). In germline, CDR1 is DFQATT, CDR2 SNEGSKA (reference sequence). The CDR3 covers 17 residues. The V end was cut by 5 bases, the J end by 0 bases, with 22 bases between. The CDR3 nucleotides are TGCAGTGCTCTAGGCGGGAGGGACAGGGAGTACCAAGAGACCCAGTACTTC. Protein product: CSALGGRDREYQETQYF.

This clonotype was detected ten times or more. The chain uses TRBV9 and TRBJ2-3, with D possibly being TRBD2 (5 bases). The CDR3 sequence is 15 residues long. Trimming took off 3 bases at V and 0 bases at J, with 11 bases between the two ends. Germline values: CDR1 SGDLS, CDR2 YYNGEE. CDR3 sequence reads: CASSESSTSTDTQYF. The DNA of the CDR3 is TGTGCCAGCAGCGAGTCTAGCACTAGCACAGATACGCAGTATTTT.

In this sample, this clonotype turned up a few times. The rearrangement uses TRBV27 and TRBJ2-7; tentative D call: TRBD2 (5 bases). Trimming removed 4 bases from V and 2 bases from J, with 21 bases in between. CDR1 MNHEY and CDR2 SMNVEV come from the germline V gene (reference sequence). The CDR3 extends over 17 amino acids. The CDR3 sequence is CASSSSVGRVGPYEQYF. DNA for the CDR3: TGTGCCAGCAGTTCCTCTGTCGGGCGGGTCGGCCCCTACGAGCAGTACTTC.

This clonotype was seen a few times. The rearrangement joins TRBV18 to TRBJ2-3; D is unresolved. The V gene lost 3 bases and the J gene lost 0 bases, with 19 bases spanning the gap. Germline CDR1 reads KGHSH; CDR2 reads LQKENI. The CDR3 loop spans 18 amino acids. CDR3 nucleotide sequence: TGTGCCAGCTCACCGATTTCAAACGCCGGGCCTAGCACAGATACGCAGTATTTT. This codes for CASSPISNAGPSTDTQYF.

This clonotype was picked up a small number of times. V gene TRBV18 combines with J gene TRBJ1-4; 10 positions match TRBD1. CDR3 length equals 15 residues. Trimming at V came to 2 bases and at J to 4 bases, leaving 1 base not matched to a gene. Germline assignment: CDR1 KGHSH and CDR2 LQKENI. The CDR3 loop is CASSPRDRGNEKLFF. DNA of the CDR3: TGTGCCAGCTCACCAAGGGACAGGGGTAATGAAAAACTGTTTTTT.

This clonotype was picked up many times. The chain links TRBV28 to TRBJ2-7; a weak D match, TRBD1 (6 bases). Germline V CDR1 and CDR2: MDHEN, SYDVKM. The CDR3 runs 17 residues. V lost 6 bases, J lost 5 bases, and 26 bases lay in between. CDR3 nucleotides: TGTGCCAGCAGCTCCCTTCCGGACAGCTACGAAAGGGACGAGCAGTACTTC. As protein: CASSSLPDSYERDEQYF. Based on the CDR3 plus reference TRBV28 and TRBJ2-7, the full variable domain is DVKVTQSSRYLVKRTGEKVFLECVQDMDHENMFWYRQDPGLGLRLIYFSYDVKMKEKGDIPEGYSVSREKKERFSLILESASTNQTSMYLCASSSLPDSYERDEQYFGPGTRLTVT.

J is TRBJ1-2 and V is TRBV19, with TRBD1 matching over 8 bases. V lost 11 bases and J lost 6; bases outside the gene matches: 11. The CDR3 length is 13 residues. Germline V gene sequence: CDR1 LNHDA, CDR2 SQIVND (reference sequence). In DNA form, the CDR3 reads TGTGCCGGTATTAGGCAGGGGGCGCATGGCTACACCTTC. It codes for CAGIRQGAHGYTF. Looking up the rest from reference TRBV19 and TRBJ1-2 gives the full variable domain: DGGITQSPKYLFRKEGQNVTLSCEQNLNHDAMYWYRQDPGQGLRLIYYSQIVNDFQKGDIAEGYSVSREKKESFPLTVTSAQKNPTAFYLCAGIRQGAHGYTFGSGTRLTVV.

Notes on this clonotype: This may be a read error: a much more frequent sequence differs by one nucleotide. The genes are TRBV5-1 and TRBJ2-3; weak D call: TRBD2 (5 bases). The germline V gene has CDR1 SGHRS and CDR2 YFSETQ. CDR3 size: 13 residues. V was cut by 4 bases and J by 5 bases, with 11 bases left in between. The DNA for the CDR3 is TGCGCCAGCAGCCCCGGGAACGTAGATACGCAGTATTTT. Translated, it gives CASSPGNVDTQYF.

Many counts were recorded for this clonotype. The chain is built from TRBV6-1 and TRBJ2-5, with D possibly being TRBD2 (5 bases). The V gene lost 4 bases and the J gene lost 1 base, with 13 bases spanning the gap. The CDR3 contains 15 residues. Germline V gives CDR1 MNHNS, CDR2 SASEGT. The CDR3 region is CASSGRTPPQETQYF. The CDR3 DNA is TGTGCCAGCAGTGGACGGACTCCACCCCAAGAGACCCAGTACTTC.

There are many counts of this clonotype. The rearrangement uses TRBV5-1 and TRBJ2-1; 10 nucleotides line up with TRBD2. V trimming: 3 bases; J trimming: 5 bases; junction bases outside the gene matches: 8. The germline gives CDR1 SGHRS, CDR2 YFSETQ. CDR3 length: 16 amino acids. The CDR3 region has the DNA TGCGCCAGCAGCTCCCTCGGACTAGCGGTGAACAATGAGCAGTTCTTC. It specifies CASSSLGLAVNNEQFF.

The gene calls are TRBV5-5 and TRBJ2-2, with 11 bases matching TRBD1. Losses at the gene ends were 5 bases for V and 5 bases for J; bases not matched to a gene: 11. The length of the CDR3 is 17 residues. CDR1 is SGHKS, CDR2 YYEKEE, per germline (reference sequence). CDR3 nucleotide sequence: TGTGCCAGCAGTTACCGGACAGGGGGCGTTCTGACCGGGGAGCTGTTTTTT. Translated: CASSYRTGGVLTGELFF.

This rearrangement joins TRBV7-4 to TRBJ1-5; TRBD1 matches 7 bases. Germline trimming cut 5 bases from V and 9 bases from J; bases unmatched to any gene: 16. Germline CDR1 and CDR2: SGHVT and SQSDAQ. CDR3 size: 16 residues. CDR3 residues: CASSPHPQTGNPPQHF. The CDR3 DNA sequence: TGTGCCAGCAGCCCCCATCCCCAGACAGGGAACCCGCCCCAGCATTTT.

The chain is built from TRBV6-1 and TRBJ1-1; the D is unclear. CDR1 is MNHNS, CDR2 SASEGT, per germline. This CDR3 is built from 12 residues. Trimming cost V 7 bases and J 2 bases, with 8 bases left between them. The CDR3 nucleotides are TGTGCCAGCACCTGGGGTAACACTGAAGCTTTCTTT. This encodes CASTWGNTEAFF.